This TCR beta chain was captured by sequencing in a study of T cell responses to AZD1222 COVID-19 vaccine (dated by TCRdb to the early 2020s). Broadly, across the study: A total of 233 trial participants underwent TCR sequencing, of whom 207 received two doses of AZD1222 and 26 received two doses of the MenACWY control vaccine. Enrollment into the trials was organized by age into subgroups of 18-55, 56-69 and 70-plus years, and those subgroups contained roughly 150, 30 and 60 TCR-sequenced participants, respectively.

V and J lose 6 bases and 0 bases, and a span of 15 bases separates them. Spanning cysteine to phenylalanine, the CDR3 consists of 16 amino acids. The CDR3 DNA has 48 bases and is translated from base 1. Based on the germline V gene, the CDR1 and CDR2 sequences are SGHVS and FQNEAQ. A remark on this clone: Its antigen is unknown. No base quality information exists; no much larger clone differs at one position.

The CDR3 regions of human TCRbeta chains were subjected to immunosequencing. The study's processing was this. Repertoire TCRs were matched against a reference library of SARS-CoV-2-specific TCRs generated with the MIRA antigen-specificity platform. Breadth meant the fraction of unique TCRs that were SARS-CoV-2-associated, whereas depth meant the fraction of total T cells that were SARS-CoV-2-associated. Each spike-specific TCR was assigned to its reactive spike region and to a CD4 or CD8 class using the MIRA data. Log10-transformed breadth and depth values were compared by one-way ANOVA with Sidak's multiple comparisons tests. Held by TCRdb, this immuneACCESS table contains in-frame sequences only and omits some clones. Under half of the omission traces to an unresolved V gene where checked; the cause of the rest is unknown. That table is the source of V, J and clone size, and D and trimming were worked out from the DNA. This sample is represented by 150,000 to 180,000 clones; about nine tenths of them were singletons. Jointly, the top ten make up about 5% of the sample.

What the authors observed across the whole study: In the small 56-69-year group, the increase in depth fell short of significance, most likely because of low power. Reportedly, close to half of the unique spike-specific TCRs recognized epitopes lying outside the regions that are mutated in the B.1.351 and B.1.1.7 variants. The whole spike protein was spanned by vaccine-associated CD4 TCRs, and dominant responses were seen in regions 160-218 and 743-854. Most participants were white British and females outnumbered males, and the authors suggested that clonal diversity may have been underestimated. Because no day 14 peak-response samples were available, repertoires were characterized only after the peak T cell response. Only five or six AZD1222 recipients were SARS-CoV-2 seropositive at baseline, limiting conclusions about previously exposed vaccinees. Spike-specific TCR breadth and depth rose significantly after two AZD1222 doses compared with day 0 and with MenACWY recipients.

Interpreted using the paper, the time point label stands for: baseline before first vaccination. Sample treatment or condition, as interpreted from the label and publication: meningococcal conjugate vaccine given as trial control. Vaccinee samples came from UK trials COV001 and COV002, including a single-blind randomized controlled phase 2/3 trial of AZD1222 (ChAdOx1 nCoV-19) in healthy adults. For TCRbeta chain sequencing, PBMC samples were collected from trial participants at day 0 and at day 28 after the second dose. Here the chain combines TRBV7-8 and TRBJ2-1, with TRBD1 tentatively as D gene (8 bases match). This sequence originates from an adult in good health. Sequencing was performed on peripheral blood, taken on day 0 of MenACWY control vaccination. CDR3 protein: CASRQGGEGSYNEQFF. The nucleotides are TGTGCCAGCAGACAGGGGGGGGAGGGCTCCTACAATGAGCAGTTCTTC.